A single sample is the source of the 21 T cell receptor beta chains below, sequenced in a study of shared clonotypes between healthy human individuals. Assay: immunoSEQ multiplex PCR; the TCRdb copy retains only in-frame clones and omits some. The sample yields a few million clones, 85% to 95% seen once. The naive CD8 population came from CD45RO-negative cells selected for CCR7, without terminally differentiated effector memory CD45RA+ cells. Sequenced input: naive CD8+ T cells from PBMCs. The receptors come from a man aged 18 to 35 in good health. Some clones in this sample may be carry-over from other donors' samples.

As to this clone: The same CDR3 is also encoded by other DNA sequences in this sample. The chain links TRBV27 to TRBJ2-7; TRBD2 matches at 9 bases. From germline, CDR1 is MNHEY and CDR2 SMNVEV (reference sequence). The CDR3 is made up of 13 amino acids. V dropped 9 bases and J dropped 0; count of bases not matched to a gene: 3. Here the CDR3 DNA reads TGTGCCAGTGGTAGCGGGAGCTCCTACGAGCAGTACTTC. It specifies CASGSGSSYEQYF.

The rearrangement uses TRBV2 and TRBJ2-1; no reliable D call. V was trimmed by 6 bases and J by 12 bases, leaving 18 bases between them. The CDR3 is 13 residues long. The germline V gene has CDR1 SNHLY and CDR2 FYNNEI. The CDR3 DNA is TGTGCCAGCAGGGGAATGGGCCAGCACAGGCAGTTCTTC. Translated, it gives CASRGMGQHRQFF.

The rearrangement joins TRBV11-2 to TRBJ2-1; 9 bases line up with TRBD2. This CDR3 comprises 13 residues. The ends lost 7 bases at V and 10 bases at J; junction bases unmatched: 8. Germline loops: CDR1 SGHAT, CDR2 FQNNGV. This CDR3 reads CASTIRLAGEQFF. The CDR3, as DNA: TGTGCCAGCACCATCCGGCTAGCGGGGGAGCAGTTCTTC.

V and J are TRBV27 and TRBJ2-7; TRBD1 matches at 8 bases. Trimming removed 6 bases from V and 0 bases from J; junction bases left unmatched: 10. The CDR3 is 16 residues long. CDR1 and CDR2 from the germline V gene are MNHEY and SMNVEV (reference sequence). The DNA of the CDR3 is TGTGCCAGCAGCCCGTACCCGGGACAGGACTCCTACGAGCAGTACTTC. Protein: CASSPYPGQDSYEQYF.

This chain connects TRBV19 to TRBJ2-5; 9 positions agree with TRBD2. The CDR3 is 16 residues long. The V gene end was trimmed by 3 bases and the J gene end by 2 bases; junction bases not matched to a gene: 7. Germline V lookup: CDR1 LNHDA, CDR2 SQIVND (reference sequence). The CDR3 DNA reads as TGTGCCAGTAGTATTCGTGCGGGAGGGTCTCAAGAGACCCAGTACTTC. It codes for CASSIRAGGSQETQYF.

The chain recombines TRBV5-1 with TRBJ1-1, with D perhaps matching TRBD1 (5 bases). Trimming removed 4 bases at V and 3 bases at J, with 7 bases between. The CDR3 is made up of 12 amino acids. Germline CDR1 and CDR2: SGHRS and YFSETQ. The CDR3 is CASSPGYTEAFF. In nucleotides, the CDR3 is TGCGCCAGCAGCCCAGGGTACACTGAAGCTTTCTTT.

The chain joins TRBV30 to TRBJ2-1; 16 nucleotides align to TRBD2. Germline CDR1 is GTSNPN and CDR2 is SVGIG (reference sequence). J was trimmed by 6 bases and V by 8 bases; bases with no gene match: 10. The CDR3 extends over 16 amino acids. In DNA, the CDR3 is TGTGCCGGGGGACTAGCGGGAGGGTACAATATCAATGAGCAGTTCTTC. Translated: CAGGLAGGYNINEQFF.

This sequence joins TRBV4-2 and TRBJ2-3; 8 bases align to TRBD2. This CDR3 has 18 amino acids. With V trimmed by 0 bases and J by 0 bases, 8 bases remained unmatched. Germline V gives CDR1 LGHNA, CDR2 YNFKEQ. DNA for the CDR3: TGTGCCAGCAGCCAAGACGCAGCAGGACTAGCTAGCACAGATACGCAGTATTTT. It specifies CASSQDAAGLASTDTQYF.

The rearrangement links TRBV11-2 to TRBJ2-7; 15 bases fit TRBD2. Trimming cost V 4 bases and J 4 bases; bases outside gene matches: 5. Per germline, CDR1 SGHAT and CDR2 FQNNGV. The CDR3 extends over 16 amino acids. As DNA, the CDR3 is TGTGCCAGCAGCTGGGGACTAGCGGGAGGAGGTTACGAGCAGTACTTC. As protein: CASSWGLAGGGYEQYF.

This clone was counted many times. This chain's CDR3 is CASFDRGSTGELFF. The CDR3 region has the DNA TGTGCCAGCTTCGACAGGGGTAGCACCGGGGAGCTGTTTTTT. The V and J genes are TRBV27 and TRBJ2-2; TRBD1 matches 8 bases. The CDR3 is made up of 14 amino acids. V dropped 8 bases and J dropped 4; count of bases not matched to a gene: 6. Germline V lookup: CDR1 MNHEY, CDR2 SMNVEV (reference sequence).

Here the CDR3 reads CASSPTGVGRTDTQYF. The CDR3 DNA is TGCGCCAGCAGCCCCACTGGGGTTGGACGCACAGATACGCAGTATTTT. The chain has TRBV5-1 and TRBJ2-3; D is uncertain. The CDR3 consists of 16 residues. The germline CDR1 and CDR2 sequences are SGHRS and YFSETQ. Trimming left V 4 bases short and J 1 base short, with 16 bases between.

J is TRBJ2-3 and V is TRBV11-2; 12 bases match TRBD2. Germline CDR1 reads SGHAT; CDR2 reads FQNNGV. CDR3 size: 16 residues. V lost 4 bases to trimming and J lost 4 bases; unmatched junction nucleotides: 6. The CDR3 reads CASSWASGRGADTQYF. DNA of the CDR3: TGTGCCAGCAGCTGGGCTAGCGGGAGGGGGGCAGATACGCAGTATTTT.

The V call is TRBV5-4, the J call TRBJ2-7; the match to TRBD2 covers 7 bases. The length of the CDR3 is 15 residues. Unmatched junction bases numbered 10, after V lost 0 bases and J lost 7 bases. Germline CDR1 and CDR2: SGHNT and YYREEE (reference sequence). The CDR3 DNA sequence: TGTGCCAGCAGCTTGGTTGGCGGGAGAGGCTGGGAGCAGTACTTC. This translates into CASSLVGGRGWEQYF.

The rearrangement uses TRBV2 and TRBJ2-5; a weak D match, TRBD2 (6 bases). This CDR3 is 14 amino acids long. Germline CDR1 and CDR2: SNHLY and FYNNEI. Trimming left V 7 bases short and J 1 base short, with 13 bases between. CDR3 loop: CASKMAGLQETQYF. CDR3 nucleotides: TGTGCCAGCAAGATGGCGGGACTCCAAGAGACCCAGTACTTC. Based on the CDR3 plus reference TRBV2 and TRBJ2-5, the full variable domain is EPEVTQTPSHQVTQMGQEVILRCVPISNHLYFYWYRQILGQKVEFLVSFYNNEISEKSEIFDDQFSVERPDGSNFTLKIRSTKLEDSAMYFCASKMAGLQETQYFGPGTRLLVL.

The chain is built from TRBV7-9 and TRBJ2-1; D is unresolved. CDR3 length equals 14 residues. Trimming pared 3 bases from V and 8 bases from J, leaving 14 bases between. Germline CDR1 and CDR2: SEHNR and FQNEAQ (reference sequence). The CDR3, as DNA: TGTGCCAGCAGCTTTGGGCTTTTGGGTGATGAGCAGTTCTTC. It is translated as CASSFGLLGDEQFF.

The chain links TRBV9 to TRBJ1-3; no reliable D call. CDR3 length equals 14 residues. V was shortened by 1 base and J by 2 bases, with 7 bases between the two germline ends. Germline V gene sequence: CDR1 SGDLS, CDR2 YYNGEE. The CDR3 here is CASSVLETGNTIYF. DNA for the CDR3: TGTGCCAGCAGCGTACTCGAGACTGGAAACACCATATATTTT.

V gene TRBV7-9 combines with J gene TRBJ2-5, with D possibly matching TRBD1 (5 bases). CDR1 is SEHNR and CDR2 is FQNEAQ in the germline V gene (reference sequence). V lost 8 bases and J lost 5, with 18 bases in between. The CDR3 sequence is 14 residues long. This CDR3 is CASLVLGELETQYF. The CDR3 DNA is TGTGCCAGCCTAGTATTAGGGGAATTGGAGACCCAGTACTTC.

The gene calls are TRBV11-3 and TRBJ2-3, with 8 bases identical to TRBD2. Germline CDR1 SGHNT, CDR2 YENEEA. After removal of 8 bases from V and 0 bases from J, the junction contained 13 bases not matched to a gene. CDR3 length: 17 residues. In nucleotides, the CDR3 is TGTGCCAGCTCCACAAATGGTCTAGCGGGCAGCACAGATACGCAGTATTTT. Protein: CASSTNGLAGSTDTQYF.

The V gene is TRBV5-1, the J gene TRBJ1-2; TRBD1 matches at 8 bases. Germline V gives CDR1 SGHRS, CDR2 YFSETQ. Trimming took 0 bases from V and 8 from J; bases not matched to a gene: 9. CDR3 length equals 15 residues. This CDR3 reads CASSLAAGGASGYTF. CDR3 bases: TGCGCCAGCAGCTTGGCCGCAGGGGGCGCGTCCGGCTACACCTTC.

This chain connects TRBV29-1 to TRBJ1-2, with D perhaps matching TRBD1 (5 bases). The CDR3 loop spans 11 amino acids. V was shortened by 5 bases and J by 4 bases, with 8 bases between the two germline ends. Germline-derived CDR1 and CDR2 are SQVTM and ANQGSEA. CDR3 residues: CSVRDLYGYTF. For the CDR3, the DNA is TGCAGCGTTCGGGACCTCTATGGCTACACCTTC.

The rearrangement links TRBV5-5 to TRBJ2-7, with D uncertain. With 4 bases removed from V and 0 bases from J, the gap between germline ends came to 17 bases. The CDR3 loop spans 16 amino acids. The V gene's germline CDR1 is SGHKS and CDR2 YYEKEE (reference sequence). CDR3 amino acids: CASSPQKGPTSYEQYF. CDR3 bases: TGTGCCAGCAGCCCCCAGAAAGGCCCGACCTCCTACGAGCAGTACTTC.